This T cell receptor (beta chain) comes out of a study of blood T cells in healthy people across ages (dated by TCRdb to 2015 to 2017). Background for the entire study: In model experiments, roughly one uniquely barcoded TCR beta cDNA molecule per two T cells was captured by template switching. The study measured age-related changes in TCR beta repertoire diversity using deep sequencing normalized with unique cDNA molecular identifiers. Four age groups were formed from the donors: young (average about 16 years), middle-aged (just under 40), aged (about 62) and long-lived (roughly 81). To avoid experimental bias, donors of different ages were distributed randomly across sequencing lanes. Two additional independent replicas of 1 million unique cDNA reads from the same blood draw were analyzed for two donors (one aged 18 to 29 and one aged 80 or older). General conclusions and limits of the study: As age increased, observed TCR beta diversity per million T cells dropped in a roughly linear way, and a significant reduction was already evident by age about 36. Because donor CMV infection status was unknown, age-related changes in expanded clonotypes were potentially confounded. Estimates of total diversity based on one million sequenced T cells were regarded as lower bounds and as underestimates. The percentage of naive T cells measured by flow cytometry correlated strongly with observed TCR beta diversity. Since profiling was done on bulk unsorted PBMCs, naive and antigen-experienced compartments could not be conclusively compared. Compared with the aged group, the long-lived group had more naive CD4+ T cells, fewer expanded clones and increased TCR diversity, suggesting age selection.

Cut back by 5 bases and 1 base, the V and J ends lie 13 bases apart. From the cysteine up to the phenylalanine, the CDR3 has a length of 15 residues. The CDR3 DNA has 45 bases and is translated from base 1. Via the germline V gene, CDR1 is MDHEN and CDR2 SYDVKM. Notes on this clonotype: What antigen it recognizes has not been identified. No per-base quality is available; no much larger clone lies one base away.

Library construction relied on 5' RACE. Sequencing instrument: Illumina HiSeq 2500. A second roughly 6 to 12 cycle PCR used a sample-barcoded 5' primer and a J-beta primer mix. A template-switch 5' adaptor carrying 12 random nucleotides introduced a unique molecular identifier onto each TCR beta cDNA molecule. At least 2.5 million CDR3-containing paired-end reads were obtained from each sample. First-strand cDNA was synthesized from all RNA with the Mint cDNA synthesis kit, primed by a TRBC-specific oligonucleotide. Following uracil-DNA glycosylase treatment, a first 18-cycle PCR with universal primers M1SS and BC2_uni_R was performed on all cDNA. In the original analysis: For normalization, 1 million high-quality reads, each with a distinct molecular identifier, were randomly selected from each sample. Instead of being binned into consensus sequences, reads with shared molecular identifiers were discarded. MiTCR, run with a Q25 quality threshold and the strictest error-elimination algorithm, handled CDR3 identification, clonotype clustering and error correction. Lower-bound total TCR beta diversity was estimated with a nonparametric unseen species model using Euler transformation. Using fastp at Q25 and MiXCR, TCRdb reprocessed the public reads and kept productive beta chains. Records with the same CDR3 protein are collapsed into one entry carrying the most frequent genes and DNA. The authors' filters were not applied to this entry. Here the sample has some 1 million distinct CDR3 sequences; roughly 45% occur a single time. 18% of the sample belongs to the ten largest clones.

The donors were 40 or so Caucasian individuals from Russia, aged about 6 to 95 years, who were systemically healthy. Each donor gave ten milliliters of peripheral blood, collected into EDTA-treated Vacutainer tubes. Ficoll-Paque density-gradient centrifugation was used to isolate PBMCs, with at least 6.5 million per sample. Total RNA, at least 5.5 micrograms per sample, was extracted from PBMCs with Trizol reagent. The percentages of naive CD45RAhigh/CD27high T cells were determined by flow cytometry on a PBMC aliquot from every donor. This sequence uses TRBV28 and TRBJ2-3, with a weak D call of TRBD2 (6 bases match). Sequenced material: blood. The TCR was taken from an older woman in good health. The nucleotides are TGTGCCAGCAGTCCTATCGGGACTCGCACAGATACGCAGTATTTT. It translates to CASSPIGTRTDTQYF.